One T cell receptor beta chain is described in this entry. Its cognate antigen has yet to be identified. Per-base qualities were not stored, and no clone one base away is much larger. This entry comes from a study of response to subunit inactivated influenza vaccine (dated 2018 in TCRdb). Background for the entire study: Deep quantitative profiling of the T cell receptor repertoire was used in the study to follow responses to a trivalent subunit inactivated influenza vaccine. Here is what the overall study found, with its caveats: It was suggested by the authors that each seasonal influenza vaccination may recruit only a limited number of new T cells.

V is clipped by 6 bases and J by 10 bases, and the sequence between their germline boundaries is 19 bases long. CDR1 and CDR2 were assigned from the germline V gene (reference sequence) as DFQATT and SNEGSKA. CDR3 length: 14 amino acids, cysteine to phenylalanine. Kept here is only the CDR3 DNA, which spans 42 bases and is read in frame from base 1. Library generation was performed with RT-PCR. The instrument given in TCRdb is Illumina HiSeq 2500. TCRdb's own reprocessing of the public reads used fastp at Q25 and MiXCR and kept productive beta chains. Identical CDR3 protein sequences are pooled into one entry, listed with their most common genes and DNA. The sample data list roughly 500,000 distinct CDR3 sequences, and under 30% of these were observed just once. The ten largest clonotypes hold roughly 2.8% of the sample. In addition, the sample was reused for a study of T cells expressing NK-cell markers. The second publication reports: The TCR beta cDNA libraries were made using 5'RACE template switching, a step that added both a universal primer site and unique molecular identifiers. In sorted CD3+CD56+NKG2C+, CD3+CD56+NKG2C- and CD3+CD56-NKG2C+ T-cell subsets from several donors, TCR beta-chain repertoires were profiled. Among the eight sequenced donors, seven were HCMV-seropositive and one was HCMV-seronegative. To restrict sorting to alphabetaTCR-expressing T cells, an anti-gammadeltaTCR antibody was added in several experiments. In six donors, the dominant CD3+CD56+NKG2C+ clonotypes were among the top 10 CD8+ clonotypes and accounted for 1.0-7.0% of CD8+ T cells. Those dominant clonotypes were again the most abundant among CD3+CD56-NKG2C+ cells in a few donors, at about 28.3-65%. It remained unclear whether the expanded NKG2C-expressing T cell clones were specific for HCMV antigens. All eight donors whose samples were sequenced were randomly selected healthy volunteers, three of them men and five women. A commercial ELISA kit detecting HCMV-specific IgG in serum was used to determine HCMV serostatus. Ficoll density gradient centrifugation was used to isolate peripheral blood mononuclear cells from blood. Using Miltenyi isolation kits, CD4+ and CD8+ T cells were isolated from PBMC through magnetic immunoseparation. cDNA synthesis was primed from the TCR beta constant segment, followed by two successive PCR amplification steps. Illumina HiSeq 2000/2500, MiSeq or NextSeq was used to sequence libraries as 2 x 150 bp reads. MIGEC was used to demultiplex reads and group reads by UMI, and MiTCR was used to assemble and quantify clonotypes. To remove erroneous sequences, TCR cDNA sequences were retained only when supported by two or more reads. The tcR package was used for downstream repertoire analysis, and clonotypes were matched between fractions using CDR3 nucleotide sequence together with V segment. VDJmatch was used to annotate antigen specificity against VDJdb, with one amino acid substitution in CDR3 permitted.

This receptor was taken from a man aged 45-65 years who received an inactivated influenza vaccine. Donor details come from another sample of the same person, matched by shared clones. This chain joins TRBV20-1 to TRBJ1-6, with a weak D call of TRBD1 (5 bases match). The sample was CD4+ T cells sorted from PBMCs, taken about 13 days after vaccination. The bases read TGCAGTGCCTGGACACCATCCGAGGACTCACCCCTCCACTTT. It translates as CSAWTPSEDSPLHF.